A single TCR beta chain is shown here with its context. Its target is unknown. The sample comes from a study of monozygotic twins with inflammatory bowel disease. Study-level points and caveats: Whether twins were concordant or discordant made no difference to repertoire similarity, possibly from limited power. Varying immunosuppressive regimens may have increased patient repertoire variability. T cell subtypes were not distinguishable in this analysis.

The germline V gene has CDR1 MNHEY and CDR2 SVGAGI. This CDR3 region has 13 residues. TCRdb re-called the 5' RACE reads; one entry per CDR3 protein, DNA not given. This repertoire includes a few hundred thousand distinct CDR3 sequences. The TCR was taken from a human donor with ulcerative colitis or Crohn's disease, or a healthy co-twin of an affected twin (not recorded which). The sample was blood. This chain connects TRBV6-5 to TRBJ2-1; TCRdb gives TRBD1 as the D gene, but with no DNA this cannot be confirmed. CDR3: CASTPFQGNEQFF.